This T cell receptor beta chain was found in a study of OX40 agonist ivuxolimab in advanced cancers. TCRdb keeps only in-frame clones here, not all; method: immunoSEQ multiplex PCR. The repertoire has some 20,000 clones, less than 80% of them found once; the top ten carry around 28%. CDR3 length: 15 amino acids. Trimming cost V 4 bases and J 3 bases, with 12 bases left between them. Germline CDR1 reads SEHNR; CDR2 reads FQNEAQ (reference sequence). The receptor comes from an adult with an advanced solid tumor such as melanoma, head and neck, liver or kidney cancer. V is TRBV7-9 and J is TRBJ2-2; possibly TRBD1 for D (5 bases). The source was CD4+ or CD8+ T cells sorted from blood, collected in a trial of the OX40 agonist ivuxolimab. The CDR3 here is CASSWPDSYTGELFF. CDR3 bases: TGTGCCAGCAGCTGGCCCGACAGCTACACCGGGGAGCTGTTTTTT.